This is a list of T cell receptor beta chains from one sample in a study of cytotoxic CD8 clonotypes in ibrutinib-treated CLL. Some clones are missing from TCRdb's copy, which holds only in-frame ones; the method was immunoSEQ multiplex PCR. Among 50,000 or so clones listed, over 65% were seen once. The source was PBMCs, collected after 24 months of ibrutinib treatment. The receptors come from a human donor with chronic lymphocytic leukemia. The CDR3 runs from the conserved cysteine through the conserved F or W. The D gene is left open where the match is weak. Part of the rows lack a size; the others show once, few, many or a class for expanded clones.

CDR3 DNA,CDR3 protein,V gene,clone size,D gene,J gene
TGTGCCAGCAGTTCCCTTCCGGGACAGTCTTCCTACGAGCAGTACTTC,CASSSLPGQSSYEQYF,TRBV28,once,TRBD1,TRBJ2-7
TGTGCCAGCACTTTACGTAGGACATCGAACACTGAAGCTTTCTTT,CASTLRRTSNTEAFF,TRBV6-5,NA,NA,TRBJ1-1
TGTGCCAGCAGTGAGGGCGTGAGGGGGACCTACGAGCAGTACTTC,CASSEGVRGTYEQYF,TRBV2,NA,NA,TRBJ2-7
TGTGCCAGTAGTATTCTACGGTCAGATACGCAGTATTTT,CASSILRSDTQYF,TRBV19,NA,NA,TRBJ2-3
TGTGCCAGCAGCCAAACAGGGCTCTTCTATGGCTACACCTTC,CASSQTGLFYGYTF,TRBV27,NA,NA,TRBJ1-2
TGCGCCAGCAGCCAAGATGAGGGACAGGGCGGACAGCCCCAGCATTTT,CASSQDEGQGGQPQHF,TRBV4-1,NA,TRBD1,TRBJ1-5
TGTGCCAGCAGTTTCACCCCCCGGACAGGATCGTACGAGCAGTACTTC,CASSFTPRTGSYEQYF,TRBV27,NA,TRBD1,TRBJ2-7
TGTGCCAGCAGCCCCGGGACAGCCTACGAGCAGTACTTC,CASSPGTAYEQYF,TRBV5-8,NA,TRBD1,TRBJ2-7
TGTGCCAGCAGCCTACTAGCGGGAGGGCCTGCGAACACCGGGGAGCTGTTTTTT,CASSLLAGGPANTGELFF,TRBV7-2,few,TRBD2,TRBJ2-2
TGTGCCAGCGGGACAGGGGCCTCCTATGGCTACACCTTC,CASGTGASYGYTF,TRBV9,NA,TRBD1,TRBJ1-2
TGTGCCTGGACAAAATCGGGGTACTCCTACGAGCAGTACTTC,CAWTKSGYSYEQYF,TRBV30,NA,NA,TRBJ2-7
TGCAGCGTGGGGACAGTTCTCGGGGAGACCCAGTACTTC,CSVGTVLGETQYF,TRBV29-1,NA,TRBD1,TRBJ2-5
TGTGCCAGCGGAAAGGGATCCCCCCTCTACGAGCAGTACTTC,CASGKGSPLYEQYF,TRBV6-1,NA,NA,TRBJ2-7
TGTGCCAGCAGTGAAAACCCCCGGAAGCCCCAGTACTTC,CASSENPRKPQYF,TRBV6-1,NA,NA,TRBJ2-5